The clone carrying this T cell receptor beta chain has more than one count but fewer than ten. For the second PCR, which ran for about 6 to 11 cycles, a sample-barcoded 5' primer and a J-beta primer mix were used. TCRdb called the 5' RACE reads again in MiXCR, with one record for every CDR3 protein. Here the sample spans about 1.6 million distinct CDR3 sequences, about 35% being singletons. The sample originates from a study of blood T cells in healthy people across ages. This CDR3 contains 12 residues. The ends were cut back, 6 bases at V and 5 bases at J, with 13 bases in the middle. CDR1 and CDR2 from the germline V gene are DFQATT and SNEGSKA (reference sequence).

The V gene is TRBV20-1, the J gene TRBJ1-2; D call uncertain. The sequenced material came from blood. This TCR came from a woman in her twenties or thirties in good health. In DNA, the CDR3 is TGCAGTGCGACCCATAGTGGATATGGCTACACCTTC. Translating it yields CSATHSGYGYTF.